This T cell receptor (beta chain) derives from a study of blood T cells in healthy people across ages (dated by TCRdb to the mid-2010s). Notes on the research overall: Template switching captured roughly one uniquely barcoded TCR beta cDNA molecule per two T cells in model experiments. Two additional independent replicas of 1 million unique cDNA reads from the same blood draw were analyzed for two donors (one aged 18 to 29 and one aged 80 or older). Age-related changes in TCR beta repertoire diversity were measured in the study by deep sequencing normalized with unique cDNA molecular identifiers. To avoid experimental bias, donors of different ages were distributed randomly across sequencing lanes. The donors were divided into four age groups: young (average around 17 years), middle-aged (under 40), aged (around 67) and long-lived (about 84).

The library was obtained by 5' RACE. The sequencer was an Illumina HiSeq 2500. A second roughly 7 to 11 cycle PCR used a sample-barcoded 5' primer and a J-beta primer mix. A unique molecular identifier was introduced onto each TCR beta cDNA molecule by a template-switch 5' adaptor carrying 12 random nucleotides. Each sample yielded at least 2.5 million CDR3-containing paired-end reads. All of the RNA was converted into first-strand cDNA using the Mint cDNA synthesis kit, with a TRBC-specific oligonucleotide serving as the primer. Following uracil-DNA glycosylase treatment, all cDNA underwent a first 18-cycle PCR with the universal primers M1SS and BC2_uni_R. Per the source publication's procedure: Normalization of each sample was performed by random selection of 1 million high-quality reads, each carrying a distinct molecular identifier. Reads sharing molecular identifiers were discarded rather than binned into consensus sequences. CDR3 identification, clonotype clustering and error correction used MiTCR with a Q25 quality threshold and the strictest error-elimination algorithm. A nonparametric unseen species model with Euler transformation was used to estimate lower-bound total TCR beta diversity. TCRdb reran the public reads through fastp at Q25 and MiXCR, keeping productive beta chains. Entries are consolidated by CDR3 protein sequence, retaining the most common genes and DNA. TCRdb's processing, not the study's, gives the V and J calls here. Present in this sample are over a million distinct CDR3 sequences, 55% to 75% of which were seen just once. The leading ten clones occupy over 5% of the sample.

A word on this clonotype: Its antigen is currently not known. Base qualities are missing; no much larger clone stands one base away.

The germline V gene (reference sequence) provides CDR1 SEHNR and CDR2 FQNEAQ. V lost 8 bases and J lost 4 bases, and the count of bases not matched to a germline gene is 3. The CDR3, from cysteine to phenylalanine, totals 12 residues. CDR3 DNA only is kept here, 36 bases in frame from base 1. Systemically healthy Caucasian individuals from Russia, 39 in total and aged about 6 to 95 years, were included as donors. Roughly 9 milliliters of peripheral blood were drawn from each donor into EDTA-treated Vacutainer tubes. Ficoll-Paque density-gradient centrifugation was used to isolate PBMCs, with at least 7 million per sample. Total RNA was extracted from PBMCs with Trizol reagent, with at least 5 micrograms obtained per sample. For every donor, flow cytometry on a PBMC aliquot measured the percentage of naive CD45RAhigh/CD27high T cells. Study-wide findings and limitations: Observed TCR beta diversity per million T cells fell roughly linearly with age, and a significant reduction was already apparent by age about 36. Compared with the aged group, the long-lived group had more naive CD4+ T cells, fewer expanded clones and increased TCR diversity, a pattern suggesting age selection. Estimates of total diversity from one million sequenced T cells were regarded as lower bounds and underestimates. The percentage of naive T cells measured by flow cytometry correlated strongly with observed TCR beta diversity. The CMV infection status of donors was not known, potentially confounding age-related changes in expanded clonotypes. Bulk unsorted PBMC profiling prevented conclusive comparison of naive and antigen-experienced compartments.

This chain is built from TRBV7-9 and TRBJ2-5, with 8 middle bases fitting TRBD1. Input material: blood. The receptor was derived from a young man in good health. The nucleotide sequence reads as follows: TGTGCCAGCGGACAGGGTGGAGAGACCCAGTACTTC. This translates into CASGQGGETQYF.